Below, one T cell receptor (beta chain) is given with its context. Its target is unknown. Exclusion of a patient resulted from uncontrolled infection, other autoimmune disease, pregnancy or lactation. Diagnosing involved the use of clinical symptoms, serum thyroxine and TRAb, thyroid ultrasound and orbital computed tomography. Amplified TCR beta CDR3 regions derived from RNA transcripts. The study used the HTBI primer set for a first-round RT-PCR of the TCR CDR3. MiXCR, applied by TCRdb to the multiplex PCR reads, yields one record per CDR3 protein. This sample has 550,000 to 700,000 distinct CDR3 sequences, with 46% found just once. This entry belongs to a study of T cells in Graves' hyperthyroidism and ophthalmopathy. Findings and caveats of the study: Blood also contained most expanded thyroid clonotypes above 0.001. Ophthalmopathy, which appeared later, was predicted by the model a median 6.5 months before onset.

Germline trimming cut 6 bases from V and 3 bases from J; bases unmatched to any gene: 6. This CDR3 contains 14 residues. Germline-derived CDR1 and CDR2 are SEHNR and FQNEAQ (reference sequence). V gene TRBV7-9 combines with J gene TRBJ2-7; 9 bases agree with TRBD1. The origin of this receptor is an adult woman with Graves' disease, either hyperthyroidism or ophthalmopathy (not recorded which). The sequenced sample was peripheral blood or thyroid tissue (not recorded which). CDR3 region: CASRPRTGVYEQYF. The CDR3 nucleotides read TGTGCCAGCAGGCCCCGGACAGGGGTCTACGAGCAGTACTTC.